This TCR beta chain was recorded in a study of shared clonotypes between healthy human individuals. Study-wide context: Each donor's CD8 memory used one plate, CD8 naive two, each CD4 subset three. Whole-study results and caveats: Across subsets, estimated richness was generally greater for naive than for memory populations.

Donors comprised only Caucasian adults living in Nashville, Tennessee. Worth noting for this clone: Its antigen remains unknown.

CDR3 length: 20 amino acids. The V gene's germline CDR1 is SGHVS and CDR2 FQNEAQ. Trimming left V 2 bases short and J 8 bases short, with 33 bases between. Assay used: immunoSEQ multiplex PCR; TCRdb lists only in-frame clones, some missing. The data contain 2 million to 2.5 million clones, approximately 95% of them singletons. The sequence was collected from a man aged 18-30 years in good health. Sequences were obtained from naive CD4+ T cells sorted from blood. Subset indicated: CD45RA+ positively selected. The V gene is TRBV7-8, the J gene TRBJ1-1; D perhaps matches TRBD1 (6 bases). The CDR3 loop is CASSLLLRVGRREGDQEAFF. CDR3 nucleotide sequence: TGTGCCAGCAGCTTATTGTTGAGGGTAGGGCGCCGGGAGGGGGATCAGGAAGCTTTCTTT.